A selection of T cell receptor beta chains follows, all from one sample in a study of blood T cell repertoires in COVID-19. Sequencing was performed with immunoSEQ multiplex PCR; in TCRdb, only in-frame clones are kept and a portion is missing. The sample has 200,000 to 300,000 clones, about four fifths seen once; the top ten hold 7.5% to 8%. What was sequenced was peripheral blood. Receptors were obtained from a woman of 80 years or more with COVID-19, enrolled during active disease. Both conserved end residues are part of each CDR3. Fields, in order: V gene, CDR3 protein.

TRBV7-3 | CASSSRDRGEQFF
TRBV11-1 | CASSRTTYYGYTF
TRBV7-3 | CASRSDNSPLHF
TRBV9 | CASSGLGGNQPQHF
TRBV10-2 | CASSEAGAGADTQYF
TRBV6-6 | CASETGGGTEAFF
TRBV10-3 | CAIATAGVGEQYF
TRBV7-9 | CASSSTGLGGYTF
TRBV7-8 | CASSSNRRDTEHQYF
TRBV28 | CASSTTGLAFF
TRBV9 | CASSPTLNTEAFF
TRBV27 | CASSYRLAGTRNYGYTF
TRBV6-2/TRBV6-3 | CASSHRVAGGPVGRGNEQFF
TRBV4-2 | CASSREGGDESYTF
TRBV7-2 | CASSFNPGGRGYTF
TRBV18 | CASSPPSREPQHF
TRBV20-1 | CSGLEVETQYF
TRBV27 | CASTHRVGAQSTEAFF
TRBV5-4 | CASSRSSGTGTGELFF
TRBV5-4 | CASSPDRALYEEQYF
TRBV28 | CASRLLDRVNTEAFF
TRBV5-1 | CASSSGGGTSYNEQFF
TRBV29-1 | CSVEVSYGYTF
TRBV30 | CAWREGERQPQHF
TRBV18 | CASSRALEEKLFF
TRBV7-6 | CASSLGGGGGYSYEQYF
TRBV28 | CASSLEGTGWGYTF
TRBV28 | CASSFVGLRGGGGFRNTEAFF
TRBV19 | CASSIDIGELFF
TRBV6-6 | CASSFTNAGNTIYF
TRBV25-1 | CASSEEWRTEAFF
TRBV7-6 | CASSQGLATYEQYF
TRBV10-3 | CAIMSGGGETQYF
TRBV12-5 | CASGLVEIGTGGRVDGYTF
TRBV7-5 | CARSLGSGDTEAFF
TRBV18 | CASSAGENQPQHF
TRBV6-2/TRBV6-3 | CASSEAGEQYF